The rows below give T cell receptor beta chains drawn from one sample of a study of blood T cells in healthy people across ages. TCRdb passed the 5' RACE reads through MiXCR, listing each CDR3 protein once. The data contain over 750,000 distinct CDR3 sequences, more than 20% of them seen just once; the ten biggest clones take up 9.4%. These data were also filed under a second study, of T cells of mothers and their children.

Sequencing was done on a sample of blood. All receptors derive from a boy younger than 18 in good health. The CDR3 runs from the conserved cysteine through the conserved F or W. The order of the fields is CDR3 DNA, CDR3 protein, V gene, clone size, J gene, CDR3 length, D gene. The D gene is left open where the match is weak. Clone size appears in some rows only: once, few, many, or a class for an expanded clone.

cdr3_nt: TGTGCCAGCAGCCAAGCGGGATCCTACAATGAGCAGTTCTTC; cdr3_aa: CASSQAGSYNEQFF; v_call: TRBV12-3/TRBV12-4; clone_size: many; j_call: TRBJ2-1; cdr3_length: 14; d_call: TRBD2
cdr3_nt: TGTGCCAGCAGCGTCGCAGGAGGAAGCTCCTACGAGCAGTACTTC; cdr3_aa: CASSVAGGSSYEQYF; v_call: TRBV9; clone_size: few; j_call: TRBJ2-7; cdr3_length: 15; d_call: .
cdr3_nt: TGTGCCAGCAGCCCCCGGACTAGCGGGAGGGGCTACGAGCAGTACTTC; cdr3_aa: CASSPRTSGRGYEQYF; v_call: TRBV3-1; clone_size: few; j_call: TRBJ2-7; cdr3_length: 16; d_call: TRBD2
cdr3_nt: TGCGCCAGCAGCTCGACCGGGACGGCACAAGGGGCCCAAGTGAACACTGAAGCTTTCTTT; cdr3_aa: CASSSTGTAQGAQVNTEAFF; v_call: TRBV5-1; clone_size: few; j_call: TRBJ1-1; cdr3_length: 20; d_call: .
cdr3_nt: TGTGCCAGCAGTATAGGGGGTTTAGCTTTCTTT; cdr3_aa: CASSIGGLAFF; v_call: TRBV6-5; clone_size: .; j_call: TRBJ1-1; cdr3_length: 11; d_call: .
cdr3_nt: TGTGCCAGTAGTATGGGGCCGAATCTGAACACTAAAGCTTTCTTT; cdr3_aa: CASSMGPNLNTKAFF; v_call: TRBV19; clone_size: .; j_call: TRBJ1-1; cdr3_length: 15; d_call: .
cdr3_nt: TGTGCCAGCCTTGGACAGGGGTACTCCTACGAGCAGTACTTC; cdr3_aa: CASLGQGYSYEQYF; v_call: TRBV6-4; clone_size: .; j_call: TRBJ2-7; cdr3_length: 14; d_call: TRBD1
cdr3_nt: TGCAGCGTTGAAGATCTGCCAGCGACCAAAAACATTCAGTACTTC; cdr3_aa: CSVEDLPATKNIQYF; v_call: TRBV29-1; clone_size: .; j_call: TRBJ2-4; cdr3_length: 15; d_call: .
cdr3_nt: TGTGCCAGCAGCTTAGATAGTGCCAAAAACATTCAGTACTTC; cdr3_aa: CASSLDSAKNIQYF; v_call: TRBV11-2; clone_size: few; j_call: TRBJ2-4; cdr3_length: 14; d_call: .
cdr3_nt: TGTGCCAGCAGCGTAGATTGGGACACAAGCACAGATACGCAGTATTTT; cdr3_aa: CASSVDWDTSTDTQYF; v_call: TRBV9; clone_size: few; j_call: TRBJ2-3; cdr3_length: 16; d_call: .
cdr3_nt: TGCAGCGTCCAAGGACTAGCGGGGGAATACGAGCAGTACTTC; cdr3_aa: CSVQGLAGEYEQYF; v_call: TRBV29-1; clone_size: few; j_call: TRBJ2-7; cdr3_length: 14; d_call: TRBD2
cdr3_nt: TGTGCCAGCAGTTTCCTTCGATCTGGGGCCAACGTCCTGACTTTC; cdr3_aa: CASSFLRSGANVLTF; v_call: TRBV28; clone_size: .; j_call: TRBJ2-6; cdr3_length: 15; d_call: .
cdr3_nt: TGTGCCAGCAGTTACGCCCCCGGGGCTAGCGCTTCTGAGCAGTTCTTC; cdr3_aa: CASSYAPGASASEQFF; v_call: TRBV7-9; clone_size: few; j_call: TRBJ2-1; cdr3_length: 16; d_call: .
cdr3_nt: TGTGCCAGCAGCAAAAAAACAAGCTCCTACGAGCAGTACTTC; cdr3_aa: CASSKKTSSYEQYF; v_call: TRBV21-1; clone_size: .; j_call: TRBJ2-7; cdr3_length: 14; d_call: .
cdr3_nt: TGTGCCAGCAGCTTTGGTTTTTCTGAAGCTTTCTTT; cdr3_aa: CASSFGFSEAFF; v_call: TRBV7-9; clone_size: .; j_call: TRBJ1-1; cdr3_length: 12; d_call: .
cdr3_nt: TGTGCCAGCAGCCAAGATGGCGGGCCAACAAATGAGCAGTTCTTC; cdr3_aa: CASSQDGGPTNEQFF; v_call: TRBV3-1; clone_size: few; j_call: TRBJ2-1; cdr3_length: 15; d_call: .
cdr3_nt: TGTGCCAGCAGCCCGGGACAGAACACAGATACGCAGTATTTT; cdr3_aa: CASSPGQNTDTQYF; v_call: TRBV12-3/TRBV12-4; clone_size: .; j_call: TRBJ2-3; cdr3_length: 14; d_call: TRBD1
cdr3_nt: TGTGCCAGCAGGGCCCTAGCGGGAGGAGCCTACAATGAGCAGTTCTTC; cdr3_aa: CASRALAGGAYNEQFF; v_call: TRBV28; clone_size: few; j_call: TRBJ2-1; cdr3_length: 16; d_call: TRBD2
cdr3_nt: TGTGCCAGCAGCTTTGGCAGGGACTTCTACGAGCAGTACTTC; cdr3_aa: CASSFGRDFYEQYF; v_call: TRBV5-5; clone_size: few; j_call: TRBJ2-7; cdr3_length: 14; d_call: .
cdr3_nt: TGTGCCAGCGCACTAGCTGGGGCCAACGTCCTGACTTTC; cdr3_aa: CASALAGANVLTF; v_call: TRBV9; clone_size: .; j_call: TRBJ2-6; cdr3_length: 13; d_call: .
cdr3_nt: TGTGCCAGCAGGCGGGGTAATACGCAGTATTTT; cdr3_aa: CASRRGNTQYF; v_call: TRBV6-2/TRBV6-3; clone_size: few; j_call: TRBJ2-3; cdr3_length: 11; d_call: .
cdr3_nt: TGTGCCAGCAGCCCCACATGGCCCGATGGCTACACCTTC; cdr3_aa: CASSPTWPDGYTF; v_call: TRBV7-2; clone_size: few; j_call: TRBJ1-2; cdr3_length: 13; d_call: .
cdr3_nt: TGTGCCAGTCAAAGCTCCTACGAGCAGTACTTC; cdr3_aa: CASQSSYEQYF; v_call: TRBV12-3/TRBV12-4; clone_size: .; j_call: TRBJ2-7; cdr3_length: 11; d_call: .
cdr3_nt: TGTGCCAGCAGCCAAGAGGGGAACACAGATACGCAGTATTTT; cdr3_aa: CASSQEGNTDTQYF; v_call: TRBV3-1; clone_size: few; j_call: TRBJ2-3; cdr3_length: 14; d_call: .
cdr3_nt: TGTGCCAGCAGTCCCCGTCTACAGGGGGACGGAAACACCATATATTTT; cdr3_aa: CASSPRLQGDGNTIYF; v_call: TRBV12-3/TRBV12-4; clone_size: .; j_call: TRBJ1-3; cdr3_length: 16; d_call: TRBD1
cdr3_nt: TGCGCCAGCAGCGGAGGGACAGAATCACAAGAGACCCAGTACTTC; cdr3_aa: CASSGGTESQETQYF; v_call: TRBV5-1; clone_size: few; j_call: TRBJ2-5; cdr3_length: 15; d_call: .
cdr3_nt: TGTGCCATCAGTGATATACAGGGGGGGACCCCCGGTCAGCCCCAGCATTTT; cdr3_aa: CAISDIQGGTPGQPQHF; v_call: TRBV10-3; clone_size: few; j_call: TRBJ1-5; cdr3_length: 17; d_call: TRBD1
cdr3_nt: TGTGCCAGCAGCCCCGTATCGGTGGAGACCCAGTACTTC; cdr3_aa: CASSPVSVETQYF; v_call: TRBV27; clone_size: many; j_call: TRBJ2-5; cdr3_length: 13; d_call: .
cdr3_nt: TGTGCCAGCAGTTACCTAAGCGGGGTAGGGCAGTATTTT; cdr3_aa: CASSYLSGVGQYF; v_call: TRBV6-5; clone_size: .; j_call: TRBJ2-3; cdr3_length: 13; d_call: TRBD2
cdr3_nt: TGTGCCAGCAGTCCTCACCGGGGCGTACTACCCACAGATACGCAGTATTTT; cdr3_aa: CASSPHRGVLPTDTQYF; v_call: TRBV6-1; clone_size: .; j_call: TRBJ2-3; cdr3_length: 17; d_call: .
cdr3_nt: TGCAGCCTCGGGACAGGCAGTAATGAGCAGTTCTTC; cdr3_aa: CSLGTGSNEQFF; v_call: TRBV29-1; clone_size: few; j_call: TRBJ2-1; cdr3_length: 12; d_call: TRBD1
cdr3_nt: TGTGCCAGCAGCTTACCCGGCGACATTCAGTACTTC; cdr3_aa: CASSLPGDIQYF; v_call: TRBV13; clone_size: .; j_call: TRBJ2-4; cdr3_length: 12; d_call: .
cdr3_nt: TGTGCCAGCAGCGCCGGGGGGGCAGCTTCCTACAATGAGCAGTTCTTC; cdr3_aa: CASSAGGAASYNEQFF; v_call: TRBV9; clone_size: .; j_call: TRBJ2-1; cdr3_length: 16; d_call: TRBD2
cdr3_nt: TGTGCCAGCAGCCGTAACAGGGAGAAGGAAGAAAAACTGTTTTTT; cdr3_aa: CASSRNREKEEKLFF; v_call: TRBV28; clone_size: few; j_call: TRBJ1-4; cdr3_length: 15; d_call: .
cdr3_nt: TGTGCCAGCAGTAAACCCCCCGGAGAGACCCAGTACTTC; cdr3_aa: CASSKPPGETQYF; v_call: TRBV6-6; clone_size: few; j_call: TRBJ2-5; cdr3_length: 13; d_call: .
cdr3_nt: TGTGCCAGCACCTCCGGTTCGGGGGCCTACTCTGGAAACACCATATATTTT; cdr3_aa: CASTSGSGAYSGNTIYF; v_call: TRBV28; clone_size: few; j_call: TRBJ1-3; cdr3_length: 17; d_call: .
cdr3_nt: TGTGCCAGCAGTACAGGGCTCTGGGCCTACGAGCAGTACTTC; cdr3_aa: CASSTGLWAYEQYF; v_call: TRBV25-1; clone_size: .; j_call: TRBJ2-7; cdr3_length: 14; d_call: .
cdr3_nt: TGTGCCAGTAGCACAGACAGGGGGATAGCCAAAAACATTCAGTACTTC; cdr3_aa: CASSTDRGIAKNIQYF; v_call: TRBV19; clone_size: .; j_call: TRBJ2-4; cdr3_length: 16; d_call: TRBD1
cdr3_nt: TGCGCCAGCAGTTCGGGACTGTCGAATTCACCCCTCCACTTT; cdr3_aa: CASSSGLSNSPLHF; v_call: TRBV5-1; clone_size: .; j_call: TRBJ1-6; cdr3_length: 14; d_call: .
cdr3_nt: TGTGCCAGCAAATGGACAGGGGAGGATGGCTACACCTTC; cdr3_aa: CASKWTGEDGYTF; v_call: TRBV27; clone_size: .; j_call: TRBJ1-2; cdr3_length: 13; d_call: TRBD1
cdr3_nt: TGTGCCAGCAGTTACTTGATTCAGGGAAGCTCCTATAATTCACCCCTCCACTTT; cdr3_aa: CASSYLIQGSSYNSPLHF; v_call: TRBV6-5; clone_size: few; j_call: TRBJ1-6; cdr3_length: 18; d_call: .
cdr3_nt: TGCAGCGTTCTTCCTTTGGACAAAAACCAAGAGACCCAGTACTTC; cdr3_aa: CSVLPLDKNQETQYF; v_call: TRBV29-1; clone_size: .; j_call: TRBJ2-5; cdr3_length: 15; d_call: .
cdr3_nt: TGTGCCAGCAGCTTATCGTCAGACCCTTACTACGAGCAGTACTTC; cdr3_aa: CASSLSSDPYYEQYF; v_call: TRBV7-2; clone_size: .; j_call: TRBJ2-7; cdr3_length: 15; d_call: .
cdr3_nt: TGTGCCAGCAGCCCGGACGTCAGTTGGGAGGACCAGTACTTC; cdr3_aa: CASSPDVSWEDQYF; v_call: TRBV7-2; clone_size: .; j_call: TRBJ2-5; cdr3_length: 14; d_call: .
cdr3_nt: TGTGCCAGCAGTTTCCGAGCGGGAGGCGCAAATGAGCAGTTCTTC; cdr3_aa: CASSFRAGGANEQFF; v_call: TRBV28; clone_size: few; j_call: TRBJ2-1; cdr3_length: 15; d_call: TRBD2
cdr3_nt: TGTGCCAGCAGCTTAAGAGCGGGAGTAAGGACAGATACGCAGTATTTT; cdr3_aa: CASSLRAGVRTDTQYF; v_call: TRBV7-3; clone_size: .; j_call: TRBJ2-3; cdr3_length: 16; d_call: TRBD2
cdr3_nt: TGTGCCAGCAGTTACTCACTAGCGGGGGGGCCTAATGAGCAGTTCTTC; cdr3_aa: CASSYSLAGGPNEQFF; v_call: TRBV6-5; clone_size: few; j_call: TRBJ2-1; cdr3_length: 16; d_call: TRBD2
cdr3_nt: TGTGCCAGCAGCTTAGACGACCGTTCTTGGGAGACCCAGTACTTC; cdr3_aa: CASSLDDRSWETQYF; v_call: TRBV7-2; clone_size: many; j_call: TRBJ2-5; cdr3_length: 15; d_call: .
cdr3_nt: TGCAGTGCTCGGAGGCAAAATGAGCAGTTCTTC; cdr3_aa: CSARRQNEQFF; v_call: TRBV20-1; clone_size: .; j_call: TRBJ2-1; cdr3_length: 11; d_call: .
cdr3_nt: TGTGCCAGCAGGAAGAGTGGGAATAGGTTTCAGCCCCAGCATTTT; cdr3_aa: CASRKSGNRFQPQHF; v_call: TRBV18; clone_size: .; j_call: TRBJ1-5; cdr3_length: 15; d_call: .
cdr3_nt: TGTGCCATCTCTCCCCGACCCTCCCCGGTTGGGCAGTATTTT; cdr3_aa: CAISPRPSPVGQYF; v_call: TRBV6-2/TRBV6-3; clone_size: few; j_call: TRBJ2-3; cdr3_length: 14; d_call: .
cdr3_nt: TGTGCCAGCAGTTTTCAGTCAGGCTACTCCTACGAGCAGTACTTC; cdr3_aa: CASSFQSGYSYEQYF; v_call: TRBV12-3/TRBV12-4; clone_size: .; j_call: TRBJ2-7; cdr3_length: 15; d_call: .
cdr3_nt: TGTGCCAGCAGTGCGGTTGCGAGGACCCAGTACTTC; cdr3_aa: CASSAVARTQYF; v_call: TRBV6-1; clone_size: .; j_call: TRBJ2-5; cdr3_length: 12; d_call: .
cdr3_nt: TGTGCCAGTAAATTACAGGGAATGAACACTGAAGCTTTCTTT; cdr3_aa: CASKLQGMNTEAFF; v_call: TRBV19; clone_size: once; j_call: TRBJ1-1; cdr3_length: 14; d_call: .
cdr3_nt: TGCAGCGTTGAAGACGAACAGGGCCCTAATGAAAAACTGTTTTTT; cdr3_aa: CSVEDEQGPNEKLFF; v_call: TRBV29-1; clone_size: .; j_call: TRBJ1-4; cdr3_length: 15; d_call: .
cdr3_nt: TGCAGTCTTACCCGGACTCCCGAGTGTGCTTATAATGAAAAACTGTTTTTT; cdr3_aa: CSLTRTPECAYNEKLFF; v_call: TRBV29-1; clone_size: few; j_call: TRBJ1-4; cdr3_length: 17; d_call: .
cdr3_nt: TGTGCCAGCAGTTCGGGACAGAATGAAAAACTGTTTTTT; cdr3_aa: CASSSGQNEKLFF; v_call: TRBV27; clone_size: .; j_call: TRBJ1-4; cdr3_length: 13; d_call: TRBD1
cdr3_nt: TGTGCCAGCAGCCAAAGCAGCAGGGATAAACTCTCTGGGGCCAACGTCCTGACTTTC; cdr3_aa: CASSQSSRDKLSGANVLTF; v_call: TRBV14; clone_size: few; j_call: TRBJ2-6; cdr3_length: 19; d_call: .